What follows describes a single T cell receptor (beta chain). Its antigen remains unknown. With constant-segment primers, 5'RACE yielded cDNA libraries of TCR alpha and TCR beta that carried sample barcodes and UMIs. TCRdb called the 5' RACE reads again in MiXCR, with one record for every CDR3 protein. The table shows a few hundred thousand distinct CDR3 sequences, with more than 20% occurring only once. The record originates from a study of T-cell memory formation after mild COVID-19. Study observations and caveats: The CD4+ clones that contracted clustered mainly within CM and EM, and the CD8+ clones concentrated in EMRA. Prior to infection, memory already included some responding clones, suggesting cross-reactive memory joined.

V was trimmed by 0 bases and J by 8 bases, leaving 11 bases between them. Germline CDR1 SGHRS, CDR2 YFSETQ. The CDR3 totals 13 residues. The clonotype was recovered from an adult woman who had mild COVID-19 (a few samples of this study predate the infection). Cell type and time point are not known. What was sequenced was PBMCs or a T cell subset sorted from them (not recorded which). The chain is built from TRBV5-1 and TRBJ1-2, with TRBD1 as a possible D gene (6 bases). The CDR3 is CASSLGGGQGYTF. CDR3 bases: TGCGCCAGCAGCTTGGGGGGGGGACAAGGCTACACCTTC.